Described below is a single T cell receptor beta chain sequence and its context. Other DNA sequences in this specimen translate into the identical CDR3. V was cut by 5 bases and J by 4 bases, with 12 bases left in between. The germline V gene has CDR1 SGHAT and CDR2 FQNNGV. The CDR3 has 13 amino acids. The data were obtained in a study of shared clonotypes between healthy human individuals. The repertoire was sequenced with immunoSEQ multiplex PCR; TCRdb's copy has only in-frame clones and lacks some. Of roughly 590,000 clones listed, just under 97% were seen once; the top ten hold roughly 0.1%. Cells designated naive CD8 were CD45RO-negative and were positively selected for CCR7, with terminally differentiated effector memory CD45RA+ cells excluded.

Input material: naive CD8+ T cells sorted from blood. J is TRBJ2-7 and V is TRBV11-2; D is unclear. This receptor was obtained from a woman in her 30s in good health. The CDR3 is CASSPPTSYEQYF. CDR3 in DNA: TGTGCCAGCAGCCCCCCGACGAGTTACGAGCAGTACTTC.